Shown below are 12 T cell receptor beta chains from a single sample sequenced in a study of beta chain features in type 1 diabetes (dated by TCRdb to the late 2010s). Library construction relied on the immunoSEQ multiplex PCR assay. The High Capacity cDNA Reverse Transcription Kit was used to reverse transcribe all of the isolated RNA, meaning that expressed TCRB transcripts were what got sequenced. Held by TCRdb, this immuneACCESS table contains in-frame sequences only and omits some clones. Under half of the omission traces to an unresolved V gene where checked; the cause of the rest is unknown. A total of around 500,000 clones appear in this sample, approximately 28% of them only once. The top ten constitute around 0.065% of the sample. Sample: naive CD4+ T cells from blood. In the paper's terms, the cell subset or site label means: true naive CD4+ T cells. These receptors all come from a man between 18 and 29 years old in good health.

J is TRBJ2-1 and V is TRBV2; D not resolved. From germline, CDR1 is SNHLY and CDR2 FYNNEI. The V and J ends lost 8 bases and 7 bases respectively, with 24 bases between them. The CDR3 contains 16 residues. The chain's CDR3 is CASCRQSARTQNEQFF. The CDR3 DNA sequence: TGTGCCAGCTGCCGCCAGAGCGCACGTACTCAGAATGAGCAGTTCTTC.

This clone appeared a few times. CDR3 in amino acids: CASSQDQGLYNEQFF. The DNA for the CDR3 is TGCGCCAGCAGCCAAGACCAGGGCCTCTACAATGAGCAGTTCTTC. The chain carries TRBV4-1 and TRBJ2-1; tentative D call: TRBD1 (5 bases). There are 15 residues in the CDR3. The germline V gene encodes CDR1 MGHRA and CDR2 YSYEKL. Trimming shortened V by 0 bases and J by 3 bases, and 9 bases separated the two germline ends.

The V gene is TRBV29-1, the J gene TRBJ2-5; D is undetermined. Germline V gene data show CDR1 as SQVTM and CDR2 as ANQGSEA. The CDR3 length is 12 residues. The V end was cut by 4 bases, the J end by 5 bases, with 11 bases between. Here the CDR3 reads CSVVGLRETQYF. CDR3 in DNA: TGCAGCGTTGTAGGCCTCCGGGAGACCCAGTACTTC.

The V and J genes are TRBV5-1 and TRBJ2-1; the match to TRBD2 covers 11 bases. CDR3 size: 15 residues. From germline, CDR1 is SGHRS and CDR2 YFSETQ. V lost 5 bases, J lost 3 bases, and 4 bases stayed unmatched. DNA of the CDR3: TGCGCCAGCAGGCCCGGGACTAGCGGCTACAATGAGCAGTTCTTC. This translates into CASRPGTSGYNEQFF.

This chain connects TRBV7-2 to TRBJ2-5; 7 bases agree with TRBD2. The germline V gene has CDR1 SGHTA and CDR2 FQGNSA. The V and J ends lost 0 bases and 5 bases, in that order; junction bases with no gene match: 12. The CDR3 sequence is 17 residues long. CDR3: CASSLASSGGLRETQYF. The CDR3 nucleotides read TGTGCCAGCAGCTTAGCATCTAGCGGAGGTTTACGGGAGACCCAGTACTTC.

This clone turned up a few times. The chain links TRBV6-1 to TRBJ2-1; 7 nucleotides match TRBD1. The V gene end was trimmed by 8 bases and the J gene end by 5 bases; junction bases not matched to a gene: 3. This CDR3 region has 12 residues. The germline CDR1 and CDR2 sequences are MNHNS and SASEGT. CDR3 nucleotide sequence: TGTGCCAGCCACAGGGGCCACAATGAGCAGTTCTTC. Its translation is CASHRGHNEQFF.

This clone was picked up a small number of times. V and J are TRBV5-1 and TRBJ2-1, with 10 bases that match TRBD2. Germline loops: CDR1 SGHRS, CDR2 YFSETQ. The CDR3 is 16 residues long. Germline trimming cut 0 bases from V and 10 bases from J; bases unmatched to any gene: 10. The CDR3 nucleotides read TGCGCCAGCAGCTTGGGAGGGACTAGCGCCCTACTGGAGCAGTTCTTC. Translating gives CASSLGGTSALLEQFF.

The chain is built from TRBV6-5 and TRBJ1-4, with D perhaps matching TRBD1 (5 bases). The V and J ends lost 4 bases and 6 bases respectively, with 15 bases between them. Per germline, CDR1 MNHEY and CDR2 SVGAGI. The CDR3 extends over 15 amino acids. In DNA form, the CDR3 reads TGTGCCAGCAGTTCGGGACGGAGGATCTATGAAAAACTGTTTTTT. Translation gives CASSSGRRIYEKLFF.

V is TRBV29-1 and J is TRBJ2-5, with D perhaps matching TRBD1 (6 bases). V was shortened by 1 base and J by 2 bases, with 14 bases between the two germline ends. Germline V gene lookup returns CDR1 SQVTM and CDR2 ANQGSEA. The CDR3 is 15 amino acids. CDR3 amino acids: CSVEGGRGPQETQYF. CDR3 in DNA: TGCAGCGTTGAAGGGGGCAGGGGACCTCAAGAGACCCAGTACTTC.

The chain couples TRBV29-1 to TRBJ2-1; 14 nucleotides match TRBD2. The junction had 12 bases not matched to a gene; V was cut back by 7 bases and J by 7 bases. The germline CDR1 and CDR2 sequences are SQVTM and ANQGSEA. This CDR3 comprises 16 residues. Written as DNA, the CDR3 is TGCAGCGGTGGGACGCACGGGACTAGCGGGAGAAATGAGCAGTTCTTC. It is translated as CSGGTHGTSGRNEQFF.

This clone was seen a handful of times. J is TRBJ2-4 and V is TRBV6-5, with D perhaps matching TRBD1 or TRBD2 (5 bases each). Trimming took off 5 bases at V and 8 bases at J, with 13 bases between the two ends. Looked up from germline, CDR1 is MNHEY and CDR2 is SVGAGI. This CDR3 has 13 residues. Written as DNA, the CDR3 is TGTGCCAGCAGTGGGACCCTCACGGACATTCAGTACTTC. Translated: CASSGTLTDIQYF.

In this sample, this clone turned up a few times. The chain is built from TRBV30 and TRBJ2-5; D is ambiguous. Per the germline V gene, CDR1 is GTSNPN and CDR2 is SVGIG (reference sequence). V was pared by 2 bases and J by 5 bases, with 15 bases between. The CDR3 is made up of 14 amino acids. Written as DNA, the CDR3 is TGTGCCTGGAGTCTCCGGAAGGGCTGGGAGACCCAGTACTTC. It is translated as CAWSLRKGWETQYF.